This paragraph reports one T cell receptor (beta chain). Methods used by the authors: Amplification of reference gene primers provided the estimated nucleated cell counts. Sequencing was performed with immunoSEQ multiplex PCR; in TCRdb, only in-frame clones are kept and a portion is missing. The V and J calls and clone size are taken from that table; D and trimming were inferred from the DNA. Of nearly 80,000 clones detected, around nine tenths appear once; the ten largest clones hold 0.77%. This entry belongs to a study of blood T cell repertoires in COVID-19. Study information: Collection of acute and convalescent COVID-19 samples took place in the United States, Italy and Spain. PBMCs, B-cell-depleted T cells, or T cells were the source of the cDNA or gDNA that made up the material.

CDR3 size: 12 residues. V dropped 6 bases and J dropped 2 bases, with 8 bases sitting between them. Germline-derived CDR1 and CDR2 are MNHEY and SVGAGI. The rearrangement uses TRBV6-5 and TRBJ2-7; D may be TRBD1 (6 bases). Material: peripheral blood. This sequence originates from a woman over 75 with acute or convalescent COVID-19. The chain's CDR3 is CASRGAPYEQYF. The CDR3 nucleotides read TGTGCCAGCAGGGGGGCTCCCTACGAGCAGTACTTC.